The 14 T cell receptor beta chains below all came from one sample that was sequenced in a study of blood T cell repertoires in COVID-19. TCRdb's copy holds only in-frame clones and misses some; the assay was immunoSEQ multiplex PCR. The table shows 190,000 or so clones, with around 95% occurring only once. Sequencing input: peripheral blood. These receptors came from a young man with COVID-19, enrolled during active disease.

This clone showed up just once. The chain is built from TRBV20-1 and TRBJ2-3; 8 bases are a match to TRBD2. The germline CDR1 and CDR2 sequences are DFQATT and SNEGSKA (reference sequence). V trimming: 1 base; J trimming: 13 bases; junction bases outside the gene matches: 4. The CDR3 runs 11 residues. CDR3 loop: CSARVGLGKYF. CDR3 DNA: TGCAGTGCTAGAGTGGGACTAGGGAAGTATTTT.

V and J are TRBV18 and TRBJ2-3; D might be TRBD1 (5 bases). Germline CDR1 and CDR2: KGHSH and LQKENI. This CDR3 is built from 19 residues. The V end was cut by 6 bases, the J end by 9 bases, with 34 bases between. CDR3 DNA: TGTGCCAGCTCCCCGGACCACAGGATGCCATTTCATCCCCCCCAGACGCAGTATTTT. It codes for CASSPDHRMPFHPPQTQYF.

The chain combines TRBV5-6 with TRBJ1-1; D is uncertain. Germline CDR1 SGHDT, CDR2 YYEEEE. Trimming shortened V by 5 bases and J by 0 bases, and 11 bases separated the two germline ends. The length of the CDR3 is 14 residues. DNA for the CDR3: TGTGCCAGCAGATTTTCCGGGGTGAACACTGAAGCTTTCTTT. Translated, it gives CASRFSGVNTEAFF.

V usage is TRBV5-5 and J usage is TRBJ1-1; D not certain. Germline CDR1 reads SGHKS; CDR2 reads YYEKEE (reference sequence). The V gene lost 6 bases and the J gene lost 4 bases, with 13 bases spanning the gap. The CDR3 consists of 13 residues. CDR3 nucleotides: TGTGCCAGCATCTTTTCGGAGTTCACTGAAGCTTTCTTT. Its protein is CASIFSEFTEAFF.

This chain connects TRBV19 to TRBJ1-2; 8 positions match TRBD1. V trimming: 7 bases; J trimming: 6 bases; junction bases outside the gene matches: 7. Per germline, CDR1 LNHDA and CDR2 SQIVND (reference sequence). This CDR3 is built from 13 residues. The CDR3 loop is CASTLTGGHGYTF. The CDR3 DNA is TGTGCCAGTACCCTAACAGGGGGTCATGGCTACACCTTC.

This clone appeared once. The V call is TRBV10-2, the J call TRBJ2-1, with TRBD2 matching 13 bases. This CDR3 region has 18 residues. The V gene's germline CDR1 is WSHSY and CDR2 SAAADI. V was clipped by 0 bases and J by 5 bases; unmatched bases: 7. The CDR3 here is CASSESLSLAGGDNEQFF. In DNA, the CDR3 is TGCGCCAGCAGTGAGTCGCTTTCACTAGCGGGGGGGGACAATGAGCAGTTCTTC.

The chain is built from TRBV7-6 and TRBJ1-5; no clear D gene. The CDR3 has 17 residues. V was clipped by 5 bases and J by 2 bases, with 19 bases between them. Germline V gene data show CDR1 as SGHVS and CDR2 as FNYEAQ. CDR3 nucleotides: TGTGCCAGCAGCCCCGGACCCCGGCGGGTGGGCAATCAGCCCCAGCATTTT. The encoded protein is CASSPGPRRVGNQPQHF.

This clone showed up just once. The rearrangement links TRBV6-5 to TRBJ2-1; maybe TRBD1 (6 bases). The CDR3 is 12 residues long. CDR1 and CDR2 (germline): MNHEY, SVGAGI. V shed 5 bases and J shed 10 bases, with 12 bases lying between them. CDR3 nucleotides: TGTGCCAGCAGTCCCCAGGGGATCGAGCAGTTCTTC. This codes for CASSPQGIEQFF.

The gene calls are TRBV5-1 and TRBJ1-1, with D possibly matching TRBD1 (6 bases). The germline V gene encodes CDR1 SGHRS and CDR2 YFSETQ. The CDR3 has 15 amino acids. Deletions cut 2 bases from V and 3 bases from J, with 14 bases between. The CDR3 DNA sequence: TGCGCCAGCAGCTTAACGGGGGGCGCGGACACTGAAGCTTTCTTT. Protein: CASSLTGGADTEAFF.

V gene TRBV5-1 combines with J gene TRBJ1-1; D perhaps matches TRBD1 (6 bases). CDR1 is SGHRS, CDR2 YFSETQ, per germline. V was pared by 4 bases and J by 0 bases, with 10 bases between. There are 14 residues in the CDR3. DNA for the CDR3: TGCGCCAGCAGCAACAGGGCGGTGAACACTGAAGCTTTCTTT. It specifies CASSNRAVNTEAFF.

The chain recombines TRBV5-1 with TRBJ1-3; no clear D gene. The CDR3 spans 14 residues. Germline lookup yields CDR1 SGHRS and CDR2 YFSETQ. Trimming took off 4 bases at V and 0 bases at J, with 8 bases between the two ends. CDR3 loop: CASSAQVSGNTIYF. In DNA form, the CDR3 reads TGCGCCAGCAGCGCACAAGTCTCTGGAAACACCATATATTTT.

This rearrangement joins TRBV2 to TRBJ2-3, with TRBD2 identical over 10 bases. CDR1 is SNHLY, CDR2 FYNNEI, per germline. This CDR3 comprises 17 residues. V shed 3 bases and J 2 bases; nucleotides not matched to a gene: 8. The CDR3 loop reads CASSDEVAGGNTDTQYF. The CDR3, as DNA: TGTGCCAGCAGTGACGAAGTAGCGGGGGGAAACACAGATACGCAGTATTTT.

The J gene is TRBJ2-1, the V gene TRBV5-4; TRBD2 matches 7 bases. V was pared by 4 bases and J by 2 bases, with 3 bases of the junction left unmatched. CDR1 is SGHNT, CDR2 YYREEE, per germline (reference sequence). CDR3 length: 14 residues. The CDR3 loop reads CASSRGEAYNEQFF. CDR3 bases: TGTGCCAGCAGCCGGGGGGAAGCCTACAATGAGCAGTTCTTC.

This clone was seen a single time. CDR3 nucleotides: TGCAGCGCGACAGGGGATGGAAACACCATATATTTT. Protein product: CSATGDGNTIYF. The chain links TRBV29-1 to TRBJ1-3, with 8 bases identical to TRBD1. Unmatched junction bases numbered 2, after V lost 7 bases and J lost 3 bases. This CDR3 is 12 amino acids long. Germline V gene lookup returns CDR1 SQVTM and CDR2 ANQGSEA.